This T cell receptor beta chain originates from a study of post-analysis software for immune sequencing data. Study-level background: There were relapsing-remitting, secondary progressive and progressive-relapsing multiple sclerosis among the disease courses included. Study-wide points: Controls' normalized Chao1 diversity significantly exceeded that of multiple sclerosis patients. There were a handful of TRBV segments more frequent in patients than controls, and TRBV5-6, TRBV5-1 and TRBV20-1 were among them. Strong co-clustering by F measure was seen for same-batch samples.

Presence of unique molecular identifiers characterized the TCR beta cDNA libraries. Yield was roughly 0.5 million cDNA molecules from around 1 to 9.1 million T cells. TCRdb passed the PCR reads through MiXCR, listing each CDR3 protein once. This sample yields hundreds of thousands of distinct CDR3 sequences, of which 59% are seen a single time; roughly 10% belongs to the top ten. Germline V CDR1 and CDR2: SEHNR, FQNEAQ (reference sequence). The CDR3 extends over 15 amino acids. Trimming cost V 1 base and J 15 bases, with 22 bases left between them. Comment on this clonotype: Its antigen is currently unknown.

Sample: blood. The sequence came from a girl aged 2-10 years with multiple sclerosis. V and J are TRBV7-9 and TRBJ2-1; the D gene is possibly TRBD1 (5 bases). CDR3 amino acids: CASSLESGWALTGFF. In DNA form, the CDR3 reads TGTGCCAGCAGCTTAGAGTCCGGGTGGGCTCTCACAGGGTTCTTC.